This T cell receptor beta chain stems from a study of T cell repertoires in cytomegalovirus infection. About the research overall: In public TCR beta signatures, there were indications of both CMV infection and matching HLA type. Points from the study as a whole: Predominance within the ex vivo response was attributable to HLA-C-restricted CMV-specific TCR beta clonotypes. Cumulative public TCR beta family frequency identified CMV carriers with the relevant HLA.

Germline V CDR1 and CDR2: SGHTA, FQGNSA. Losses at the gene ends were 3 bases for V and 4 bases for J; bases not matched to a gene: 5. CDR3 size: 14 residues. This clonotype appeared many times. Its antigen is still unknown. One entry per CDR3 protein results from TCRdb running MiXCR on the reads. The sample records about 140,000 distinct CDR3 sequences, under 8.5% being singletons. V is TRBV7-2 and J is TRBJ1-1, with 7 bases identical to TRBD1. This sequence originates from a human donor in good health (CMV status not recorded). Some clones in this sample may be carry-over from other donors' samples. Sequenced input: PBMCs. CDR3 region: CASSLDQGGTEAFF. DNA for the CDR3: TGTGCCAGCAGCTTGGATCAGGGGGGCACTGAAGCTTTCTTT. Combining the CDR3 with reference TRBV7-2 and TRBJ1-1 gives the whole variable domain GAGVSQSPSNKVTEKGKDVELRCDPISGHTALYWYRQSLGQGLEFLIYFQGNSAPDKSGLPSDRFSAERTGGSVSTLTIQRTQQEDSAVYLCASSLDQGGTEAFFGQGTRLTVV.